The 8 T cell receptor beta chains listed next were all sequenced from one sample in a study of shared clonotypes between healthy human individuals. The assay was immunoSEQ multiplex PCR, and TCRdb's table has in-frame clones only and misses some. The sample yields approximately 500,000 clones, about 96% seen once. Source material: naive CD4+ T cells sorted from blood. Subset given: CD45RA+ positively selected. These receptors were taken from a woman under 40 in good health.

This rearrangement joins TRBV25-1 to TRBJ1-2; TRBD1 matches 8 bases. Trimming cost V 3 bases and J 4 bases; bases outside gene matches: 4. Germline V lookup: CDR1 MGHDK, CDR2 SYGVNS. This CDR3 has 14 residues. The CDR3: CASSETRGLYGYTF. Written as DNA, the CDR3 is TGTGCCAGCAGTGAGACCAGGGGGCTCTATGGCTACACCTTC.

The chain is built from TRBV27 and TRBJ2-7; D not resolved. The CDR3 extends over 13 amino acids. V lost 6 bases, J lost 0 bases, and 9 bases lay in between. Germline loops: CDR1 MNHEY, CDR2 SMNVEV (reference sequence). CDR3 protein: CASSPLGSYEQYF. The CDR3 DNA follows: TGTGCCAGCAGCCCCCTGGGCTCCTACGAGCAGTACTTC.

This chain uses TRBV27 with TRBJ2-5; 7 bases map to TRBD2. The assigned J gene may be wrong: the sequence end matches TRBJ2-7 better. Germline assignment: CDR1 MNHEY and CDR2 SMNVEV (reference sequence). The CDR3 contains 14 residues. CDR3 coding DNA: TGTGCCAGCAGATTAGCGGGTTTTTCCTACGAGCAGTACTTC. Translating it yields CASRLAGFSYEQYF.

About this clone: Other DNA variants within this sample encode the same CDR3. The V and J genes are TRBV19 and TRBJ2-5; TRBD2 might be the D (5 bases). The germline V gene encodes CDR1 LNHDA and CDR2 SQIVND (reference sequence). CDR3 length: 13 amino acids. The ends were cut back, 3 bases at V and 4 bases at J, with 9 bases in the middle. The CDR3 nucleotides read TGTGCCAGTAGTATCGGAGGATCAGAGACCCAGTACTTC. Its protein is CASSIGGSETQYF.

The chain employs TRBV6-5 and TRBJ2-7; 10 nucleotides line up with TRBD1. The CDR3 contains 14 residues. V was pared by 5 bases and J by 9 bases, with 10 bases of the junction left unmatched. Germline assignment: CDR1 MNHEY and CDR2 SVGAGI. The CDR3, as DNA: TGTGCCAGCAGTCCCGGGACAGGGGATTTCGGGCAGTACTTC. Amino acid sequence: CASSPGTGDFGQYF.

The chain combines TRBV4-2 with TRBJ2-7, with TRBD2 matching over 8 bases. V gave up 2 bases and J gave up 6 bases; unmatched junction bases: 6. The germline V gene encodes CDR1 LGHNA and CDR2 YNFKEQ. The CDR3 covers 14 residues. The CDR3 nucleotides read TGTGCCAGCAGCCAAAGGACTAGCTCGGGCGAGCAGTACTTC. Its translation: CASSQRTSSGEQYF.

The rearrangement links TRBV14 to TRBJ2-5; D is undetermined. CDR3 length equals 17 residues. Germline-derived CDR1 and CDR2 are SGHDN and FVKESK. V was pared by 4 bases and J by 2 bases, with 20 bases between. This CDR3 is CASSRPPITKRQETQYF. The CDR3 nucleotides are TGTGCCAGCAGCCGACCACCCATTACGAAGAGGCAAGAGACCCAGTACTTC.

The V call is TRBV28, the J call TRBJ2-3; 9 bases match TRBD2. The CDR3 contains 17 residues. Looked up from germline, CDR1 is MDHEN and CDR2 is SYDVKM. V lost 0 bases to trimming and J lost 3 bases; unmatched junction nucleotides: 7. The CDR3 DNA sequence: TGTGCCAGCAGTTTATGGCGGGAGGGCCTGTCGACAGATACGCAGTATTTT. Translation: CASSLWREGLSTDTQYF.